Each of the 18 T cell receptor beta chains below was sequenced from the same sample in a study of blood T cells in healthy people across ages. For the second PCR, which ran for 7 to 11 cycles, a sample-barcoded 5' primer and a J-beta primer mix were used. TCRdb re-called the 5' RACE reads with MiXCR, one entry per CDR3 protein. The sample shows 800,000 to 950,000 distinct CDR3 sequences, under 50% of them seen only once. Sequences were obtained from blood. All receptors come from a man aged 30-40 years in good health.

J is TRBJ1-6 and V is TRBV20-1, with 10 bases aligning to TRBD1. CDR1 DFQATT and CDR2 SNEGSKA come from the germline V gene (reference sequence). After removal of 3 bases from V and 8 bases from J, the junction contained 4 bases not matched to a gene. CDR3 length equals 14 residues. The CDR3 loop reads CSASEGQGHSPLHF. In DNA form, the CDR3 reads TGCAGTGCTAGTGAGGGACAGGGGCATTCACCCCTCCACTTT.

This clonotype was observed a few times. V usage is TRBV27 and J usage is TRBJ2-7, with D hard to call. V lost 7 bases and J 2 bases, leaving 6 bases between the germline ends. Germline values: CDR1 MNHEY, CDR2 SMNVEV (reference sequence). The length of the CDR3 is 11 residues. Here the CDR3 reads CASNRAYEQYF. The CDR3 DNA reads TGTGCCAGCAATCGGGCCTACGAGCAGTACTTC.

In this sample, this clonotype turned up a few times. J is TRBJ2-7 and V is TRBV20-1; TRBD1 matches at 11 bases. Germline CDR1 DFQATT, CDR2 SNEGSKA (reference sequence). This CDR3 contains 11 residues. CDR3 sequence (DNA): TGCGGGGGACAGGGGGGATACGAGCAGTACTTC. This sequence encodes CGGQGGYEQYF.

The J gene is TRBJ2-7, the V gene TRBV28; 8 bases fit TRBD1. CDR3 length: 14 residues. Looked up from germline, CDR1 is MDHEN and CDR2 is SYDVKM. The V gene end was trimmed by 8 bases and the J gene end by 7 bases; junction bases not matched to a gene: 13. The CDR3, as DNA: TGTGCCAGCGGCCACCGAGACAGGGGTGGTGAGCAGTACTTC. The encoded protein is CASGHRDRGGEQYF.

The chain recombines TRBV7-9 with TRBJ2-5, with TRBD1 as a possible D gene (6 bases). The CDR3 spans 16 residues. CDR1 and CDR2 (germline): SEHNR, FQNEAQ (reference sequence). V lost 0 bases and J lost 1, with 12 bases in between. CDR3: CASSLAGGYSQETQYF. CDR3 in DNA: TGTGCCAGCAGCTTAGCAGGGGGATACTCCCAAGAGACCCAGTACTTC.

This chain links TRBV5-1 with TRBJ2-1, with 11 positions matching TRBD1. The CDR3 length is 14 residues. Losses at the gene ends were 3 bases for V and 6 bases for J; bases not matched to a gene: 2. Germline values: CDR1 SGHRS, CDR2 YFSETQ. The CDR3: CASSWGQGVNEQFF. In DNA, the CDR3 is TGCGCCAGCAGCTGGGGACAGGGGGTCAATGAGCAGTTCTTC.

The chain uses TRBV10-3 and TRBJ2-7; D possibly matches TRBD1 or TRBD2 (5 bases each). V gave up 6 bases and J gave up 1 base, with 16 bases separating them. Germline CDR1 is ENHRY and CDR2 is SYGVKD. The CDR3 has 15 residues. CDR3 in amino acids: CAIRDRDRVSYEQYF. The CDR3, as DNA: TGTGCCATCAGGGACCGGGACCGAGTGTCCTACGAGCAGTACTTC.

The chain carries TRBV20-1 and TRBJ2-2; TRBD2 agrees at 7 bases. Losses at the gene ends were 8 bases for V and 1 base for J; bases not matched to a gene: 4. Germline V lookup: CDR1 DFQATT, CDR2 SNEGSKA (reference sequence). CDR3 length: 13 amino acids. The CDR3: CSFIAGNTGELFF. DNA for the CDR3: TGCAGTTTTATAGCGGGGAACACCGGGGAGCTGTTTTTT.

This clonotype was detected ten times or more. The chain joins TRBV7-2 to TRBJ2-4; D remains unclear. Deletions cut 4 bases from V and 0 bases from J, with 4 bases between. The CDR3 is made up of 13 amino acids. Germline loops: CDR1 SGHTA, CDR2 FQGNSA. CDR3 amino acids: CASSSLAKNIQYF. CDR3 bases: TGTGCCAGCAGCTCACTAGCCAAAAACATTCAGTACTTC.

The CDR3: CASSGDTAYEQYF. The CDR3 nucleotides read TGCGCCAGCAGCGGGGACACCGCCTACGAGCAGTACTTC. V gene TRBV5-1 combines with J gene TRBJ2-7, with D maybe TRBD1 (6 bases). V lost 4 bases to trimming and J lost 2 bases, with 10 bases between them. This CDR3 has 13 residues. The germline gives CDR1 SGHRS, CDR2 YFSETQ.

This clonotype was counted between two and nine times. The gene calls are TRBV11-2 and TRBJ2-4; 9 positions match TRBD1. There are 15 residues in the CDR3. J gave up 6 bases and V 4 bases, and 7 bases lay outside the gene matches. CDR1 is SGHAT, CDR2 FQNNGV, per germline. The CDR3 DNA reads TGTGCCAGCAGCTCTAAGGGGGACAGGGCAAACATTCAGTACTTC. Amino acids: CASSSKGDRANIQYF. Together with reference TRBV11-2 and TRBJ2-4, the CDR3 gives the full variable domain: EAGVAQSPRYKIIEKRQSVAFWCNPISGHATLYWYQQILGQGPKLLIQFQNNGVVDDSQLPKDRFSAERLKGVDSTLKIQPAKLEDSAVYLCASSSKGDRANIQYFGAGTRLSVL.

The J gene is TRBJ2-7, the V gene TRBV6-5, with TRBD1 identical over 7 bases. The germline V gene encodes CDR1 MNHEY and CDR2 SVGAGI. This CDR3 comprises 13 residues. The J segment lost 8 bases and the V segment lost 4 bases, leaving 8 bases of the junction unmatched. The CDR3 sequence: CASSSGTAFKQYF. Here the CDR3 DNA reads TGTGCCAGCAGTTCTGGGACAGCCTTCAAGCAGTACTTC.

This clonotype was detected only a few times. The J gene is TRBJ1-2, the V gene TRBV4-1; D remains ambiguous. The CDR3 sequence is 13 residues long. Germline CDR1 MGHRA, CDR2 YSYEKL. Trimming left V 0 bases short and J 6 bases short, with 8 bases between. The CDR3 spells CASSQDSKDGYTF. Here the CDR3 DNA reads TGCGCCAGCAGCCAAGATTCGAAGGATGGCTACACCTTC.

In nucleotides, the CDR3 is TGCGCCAGCAGCCGAACCGACATTTACAATGAGCAGTACTTC. Amino acid sequence: CASSRTDIYNEQYF. The rearrangement joins TRBV5-1 to TRBJ2-5; the D is unclear. CDR3 length equals 14 residues. V was pared by 4 bases and J by 11 bases, with 21 bases between. Germline CDR1 reads SGHRS; CDR2 reads YFSETQ.

The J gene is TRBJ1-1, the V gene TRBV5-1; maybe TRBD1 (6 bases). V lost 4 bases, J lost 2 bases, and 18 bases lay in between. CDR1 is SGHRS and CDR2 is YFSETQ in the germline V gene. The CDR3 loop spans 16 amino acids. The CDR3 nucleotides are TGCGCCAGCAGCCTTGCTGAGGGCAGGGGCAACACTGAAGCTTTCTTT. Translation gives CASSLAEGRGNTEAFF.

This clonotype has a count of ten or more. The chain is built from TRBV28 and TRBJ2-7; D uncertain. V gave up 6 bases and J gave up 12 bases, with 21 bases separating them. The CDR3 runs to 13 residues. In germline, CDR1 is MDHEN, CDR2 SYDVKM. CDR3 amino acids: CASSTLKTGWLYF. CDR3 DNA sequence: TGTGCCAGCAGCACCCTGAAGACCGGCTGGTTGTACTTC.

This clonotype has a handful of counts. J is TRBJ1-1 and V is TRBV7-9; D is possibly TRBD1 (6 bases). Looked up from germline, CDR1 is SEHNR and CDR2 is FQNEAQ (reference sequence). V was cut by 4 bases and J by 10 bases, with 16 bases left in between. The CDR3 has 13 residues. In DNA form, the CDR3 reads TGTGCCAGCAGCTCATTGCGGGACAACAGAGCTTTCTTT. Its translation is CASSSLRDNRAFF.

This clonotype occurred a few times. The gene calls are TRBV29-1 and TRBJ1-1; TRBD1 is a possible D gene (5 bases). The germline V gene has CDR1 SQVTM and CDR2 ANQGSEA. Trimming shortened V by 0 bases and J by 11 bases, and 13 bases separated the two germline ends. The length of the CDR3 is 12 residues. The CDR3 is CSVEDFRDGAFF. CDR3 in DNA: TGCAGCGTTGAAGATTTCCGGGACGGGGCTTTCTTT.